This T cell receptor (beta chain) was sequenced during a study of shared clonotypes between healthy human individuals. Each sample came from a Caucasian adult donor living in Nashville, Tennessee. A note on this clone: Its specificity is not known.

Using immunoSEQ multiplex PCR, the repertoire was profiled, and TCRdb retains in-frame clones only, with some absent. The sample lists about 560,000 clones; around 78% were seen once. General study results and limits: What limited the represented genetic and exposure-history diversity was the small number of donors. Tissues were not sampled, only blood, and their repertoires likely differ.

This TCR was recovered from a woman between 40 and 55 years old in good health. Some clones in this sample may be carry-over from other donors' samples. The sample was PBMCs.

The CDR3 sequence: CASSPGGQGNEKLFF. In DNA form, the CDR3 reads TGTGCCAGCAGTCCCGGGGGACAGGGGAATGAAAAACTGTTTTTT. The gene calls are TRBV6-6 and TRBJ1-4, with 10 nucleotides matching TRBD1. The CDR3 is made up of 15 amino acids. CDR1 is MNHNY and CDR2 is SVGAGI in the germline V gene (reference sequence). V shed 5 bases and J 5 bases; nucleotides not matched to a gene: 5.